This T cell receptor beta chain came from a study of blood T cells in healthy people across ages. Drawn from each donor were roughly 10 milliliters of peripheral blood. Using a J-beta primer mix together with a sample-barcoded 5' primer, a second PCR was run for roughly 7 to 11 cycles. TCRdb re-derived calls from the 5' RACE reads in MiXCR, one entry per CDR3 protein. Among about 1 million distinct CDR3 sequences listed, less than 50% were seen once. Overall study results and limits: Nothing was known about donor CMV status, and this possibly confounded expanded clonotype changes. Comparison with aged donors showed that long-lived donors had more naive CD4+ cells and higher diversity.

Germline V gene data show CDR1 as MDHEN and CDR2 as SYDVKM. The CDR3 spans 17 residues. V lost 5 bases and J lost 0; bases outside the gene matches: 6. Comments on this clonotype: Antigen: not known.

The TCR comes from a woman in her sixties in good health. The chain is built from TRBV28 and TRBJ2-4, with 11 bases lining up with TRBD2. Source material: blood. The CDR3 bases are TGTGCCAGCAGTGAAACTAGCGGGAGTATAGCCAAAAACATTCAGTACTTC. Its translation is CASSETSGSIAKNIQYF.